What follows are 32 T cell receptor beta chains derived from one specimen sequenced in a study of T-cell memory formation after mild COVID-19. TCRdb passed the 5' RACE reads through MiXCR, listing each CDR3 protein once. The sample yields fewer than 350,000 distinct CDR3 sequences, less than 20% seen once. Material for sequencing was PBMCs or a T cell subset sorted from them (not recorded which). These receptors all come from a man aged 18 to 30 who had mild COVID-19 (a few samples of this study predate the infection). Cell type and time point are not known.

The rearrangement links TRBV6-6 to TRBJ2-1; 9 bases are a match to TRBD2. The CDR3 loop spans 15 amino acids. The V segment lost 5 bases and the J segment 8 bases; nucleotides outside the gene matches: 10. The germline V gene encodes CDR1 MNHNY and CDR2 SVGAGI (reference sequence). In DNA form, the CDR3 reads TGTGCCAGCAGTACCGCCGGGACTAGCTTCGATGAGCAGTTCTTC. It specifies CASSTAGTSFDEQFF.

This clonotype was seen ten or more times. The chain is built from TRBV29-1 and TRBJ2-1, with unresolved D. The length of the CDR3 is 12 residues. Germline V gene data show CDR1 as SQVTM and CDR2 as ANQGSEA. CDR3 protein: CSSEAVYNEQFF. The CDR3 nucleotides read TGCAGTTCTGAGGCGGTTTACAATGAGCAGTTCTTC.

There are a few counts of this clonotype. The chain uses TRBV4-2 and TRBJ2-4; D is uncertain. CDR3 length: 13 amino acids. The V and J ends lost 7 bases and 9 bases respectively, with 16 bases between them. The germline V gene encodes CDR1 LGHNA and CDR2 YNFKEQ. DNA of the CDR3: TGTGCCAGCACCACTTCGGGTTTTGGCATTCAGTACTTC. It specifies CASTTSGFGIQYF.

This clonotype came up a few times. The J gene is TRBJ2-5, the V gene TRBV20-1; no definite D call. V lost 3 bases, J lost 5 bases, and 13 bases lay in between. This CDR3 is 13 amino acids long. Per germline, CDR1 DFQATT and CDR2 SNEGSKA (reference sequence). The DNA for the CDR3 is TGCAGTGCTAGCCCTGGCTCGTGGGAGACCCAGTACTTC. Protein sequence: CSASPGSWETQYF.

This clonotype has ten or more counts. The rearrangement joins TRBV7-9 to TRBJ1-1; no definite D call. CDR1 is SEHNR and CDR2 is FQNEAQ in the germline V gene (reference sequence). The CDR3 covers 13 residues. Trimming removed 2 bases at V and 1 base at J, with 5 bases between. Here the CDR3 reads CASSLQENTEAFF. The CDR3 nucleotides read TGTGCCAGCAGCTTACAGGAGAACACTGAAGCTTTCTTT.

V and J are TRBV4-1 and TRBJ2-7; TRBD2 matches 8 bases. This CDR3 spans 15 amino acids. Germline CDR1 reads MGHRA; CDR2 reads YSYEKL. Trimming took 4 bases from V and 2 from J; bases not matched to a gene: 7. This chain's CDR3 is CASSPHGGDTYEQYV. Written as DNA, the CDR3 is TGCGCCAGCAGCCCTCACGGGGGGGACACCTACGAGCAGTACGTC.

CDR3 protein: CASSQSPNQPQHF. CDR3 in DNA: TGCGCCAGCAGCCAATCCCCCAATCAGCCCCAGCATTTT. V gene TRBV4-1 combines with J gene TRBJ1-5; D is uncertain. This CDR3 region has 13 residues. V was trimmed by 2 bases and J by 3 bases, leaving 5 bases between them. CDR1 and CDR2 from the germline V gene are MGHRA and YSYEKL.

V is TRBV9 and J is TRBJ2-7, with no clear D. This CDR3 is built from 14 residues. CDR1 is SGDLS, CDR2 YYNGEE, per germline. The V end was cut by 4 bases, the J end by 2 bases, with 13 bases between. The DNA of the CDR3 is TGTGCCAGCAGCCCCGGTGGGTTTACCTACGAGCAGTACTTC. This encodes CASSPGGFTYEQYF.

The V and J genes are TRBV25-1 and TRBJ1-1, with D unclear. The CDR3 has 14 amino acids. Trimming removed 2 bases at V and 4 bases at J, with 11 bases between. CDR1 is MGHDK, CDR2 SYGVNS, per germline. CDR3 nucleotide sequence: TGTGCCAGCAGTGAAATGGAGGGTAGCACTGAAGCTTTCTTT. Its protein is CASSEMEGSTEAFF. Full variable domain (outside the CDR3, taken from reference TRBV25-1 and TRBJ1-1): EADIYQTPRYLVIGTGKKITLECSQTMGHDKMYWYQQDPGMELHLIHYSYGVNSTEKGDLSSESTVSRIRTEHFPLTLESARPSHTSQYLCASSEMEGSTEAFFGQGTRLTVV.

This clonotype was seen a few times. The chain carries TRBV29-1 and TRBJ1-1; no clear D. The CDR3 contains 10 residues. Germline V CDR1 and CDR2: SQVTM, ANQGSEA. The V end was cut by 6 bases, the J end by 2 bases, with 4 bases between. CDR3 sequence: CSVLNTEAFF. CDR3 nucleotides: TGCAGCGTATTAAACACTGAAGCTTTCTTT. Variable domain in full (rest from reference TRBV29-1 and TRBJ1-1): SAVISQKPSRDICQRGTSLTIQCQVDSQVTMMFWYRQQPGQSLTLIATANQGSEATYESGFVIDKFPISRPNLTFSTLTVSNMSPEDSSIYLCSVLNTEAFFGQGTRLTVV.

This clonotype has just a few counts. V gene TRBV5-5 combines with J gene TRBJ2-3; the D is unclear. Germline V gene lookup returns CDR1 SGHKS and CDR2 YYEKEE (reference sequence). The CDR3 runs 15 residues. V dropped 0 bases and J dropped 4 bases, with 12 bases sitting between them. CDR3 in DNA: TGTGCCAGCAGCTTGGGGACCACGTACGCAGATACGCAGTATTTT. This codes for CASSLGTTYADTQYF. The full variable domain, its missing parts supplied by reference TRBV5-5 and TRBJ2-3, is DAGVTQSPTHLIKTRGQQVTLRCSPISGHKSVSWYQQVLGQGPQFIFQYYEKEERGRGNFPDRFSARQFPNYSSELNVNALLLGDSALYLCASSLGTTYADTQYFGPGTRLTVL.

V gene TRBV7-2 combines with J gene TRBJ1-4; D possibly corresponds to TRBD1 (5 bases). This CDR3 region has 14 residues. Germline V gives CDR1 SGHTA, CDR2 FQGNSA. Trimming cost V 5 bases and J 3 bases, with 10 bases left between them. CDR3 region: CASSQQVANEKLFF. DNA for the CDR3: TGTGCCAGCAGCCAACAGGTCGCTAATGAAAAACTGTTTTTT.

This clonotype appeared a few times. V gene TRBV12-3 or TRBV12-4 combines with J gene TRBJ1-1; D call uncertain. V was pared by 6 bases and J by 0 bases, with 14 bases between. The length of the CDR3 is 15 residues. DNA of the CDR3: TGTGCCAGCAGCCACACCCGGTTTGTGAACACTGAAGCTTTCTTT. Its translation: CASSHTRFVNTEAFF.

V and J are TRBV28 and TRBJ2-7, with 7 bases that match TRBD2. The CDR3 contains 15 residues. With V trimmed by 3 bases and J by 3 bases, 8 bases remained unmatched. The germline V gene encodes CDR1 MDHEN and CDR2 SYDVKM. In nucleotides, the CDR3 is TGTGCCAGCAGTTTGGGCCTTGGGGGGGGCTACGAGCAGTACGTC. This sequence encodes CASSLGLGGGYEQYV.

The chain uses TRBV4-1 and TRBJ1-1, with D maybe TRBD1 (5 bases). The CDR3 totals 16 residues. Germline lookup yields CDR1 MGHRA and CDR2 YSYEKL. Trimming left V 2 bases short and J 1 base short, with 14 bases between. The CDR3 DNA follows: TGCGCCAGCAGCCAAACCCCGGGTGGGGGGAACACTGAAGCTTTCTTT. Residues: CASSQTPGGGNTEAFF.

The chain links TRBV10-3 to TRBJ2-5, with 8 bases matching TRBD2. The trim removed 4 bases at V and 1 base at J, leaving 2 bases unmatched. CDR1 is ENHRY and CDR2 is SYGVKD in the germline V gene. The CDR3 extends over 14 amino acids. In nucleotides, the CDR3 is TGTGCCATCAGTGGGCGGGGGGCCCAAGAGACCCAGTACTTC. It yields the protein CAISGRGAQETQYF.

The chain recombines TRBV20-1 with TRBJ2-7, with D unclear. CDR3 length: 11 amino acids. V lost 2 bases, J lost 3 bases, and 5 bases lay in between. CDR1 is DFQATT and CDR2 is SNEGSKA in the germline V gene (reference sequence). The CDR3 region has the DNA TGCAGTGCTAGACTAGGCTACGAGCAGTACTTC. The encoded protein is CSARLGYEQYF.

This clonotype came up many times. The chain carries TRBV20-1 and TRBJ2-1, with TRBD2 identical over 7 bases. After removal of 6 bases from V and 9 bases from J, the junction contained 5 bases not matched to a gene. In germline, CDR1 is DFQATT, CDR2 SNEGSKA (reference sequence). The CDR3 loop spans 11 amino acids. The CDR3 nucleotides are TGCAGTGCCCCTGGGGGGGTTGAGCAGTTCTTC. This codes for CSAPGGVEQFF.

The chain recombines TRBV6-2 or TRBV6-3 with TRBJ1-5, with TRBD1 matching 7 bases. The V and J ends lost 7 bases and 11 bases, in that order; junction bases with no gene match: 11. CDR3 length equals 13 residues. Per germline, CDR1 MNHEY and CDR2 SVGEGT. CDR3 region: CASNVGGRSAQHF. Written as DNA, the CDR3 is TGTGCCAGCAACGTAGGGGGCCGTTCGGCCCAGCATTTT.

This clonotype was seen ten or more times. This chain connects TRBV20-1 to TRBJ2-5; D possibly uses TRBD1 or TRBD2 (5 bases each). The CDR3 consists of 15 residues. Trimming shortened V by 6 bases and J by 2 bases, and 19 bases separated the two germline ends. Germline assignment: CDR1 DFQATT and CDR2 SNEGSKA (reference sequence). The CDR3: CSARKPGARQETQYF. CDR3 bases: TGCAGTGCACGCAAACCCGGGGCTCGACAAGAGACCCAGTACTTC.

The DNA for the CDR3 is TGTGCCAGCAGTTCCCATTCCGCCCCTCGCAATCAGCCCCAGCATTTT. Protein product: CASSSHSAPRNQPQHF. The chain joins TRBV12-3 or TRBV12-4 to TRBJ1-5; D not resolved. The CDR3 totals 16 residues. V was clipped by 4 bases and J by 2 bases, with 15 bases between them.

The genes are TRBV29-1 and TRBJ1-5; D is ambiguous. Trimming took 4 bases from V and 7 from J, leaving 11 bases between them. The CDR3 consists of 12 residues. Germline V gives CDR1 SQVTM, CDR2 ANQGSEA. The CDR3 DNA follows: TGCAGCGTTGGGCAGTTTAACCAGCCCCAGCATTTT. This translates into CSVGQFNQPQHF. The full variable domain, in which reference TRBV29-1 and TRBJ1-5 provide the parts outside the CDR3, is SAVISQKPSRDICQRGTSLTIQCQVDSQVTMMFWYRQQPGQSLTLIATANQGSEATYESGFVIDKFPISRPNLTFSTLTVSNMSPEDSSIYLCSVGQFNQPQHFGDGTRLSIL.

This clonotype was observed at least ten times. The genes are TRBV12-3 or TRBV12-4 and TRBJ2-5; 8 bases are shared with TRBD2. This CDR3 region has 14 residues. With 3 bases clipped from V and 5 bases from J, the junction kept 5 bases outside the gene matches. CDR3 protein: CASSFPGGEETQYF. In DNA form, the CDR3 reads TGTGCCAGCAGTTTTCCGGGGGGGGAGGAGACCCAGTACTTC.

The gene calls are TRBV6-5 and TRBJ1-5; D unresolved. This CDR3 has 14 amino acids. Trimming pared 5 bases from V and 9 bases from J, leaving 17 bases between. Germline V gene sequence: CDR1 MNHEY, CDR2 SVGAGI. The CDR3 coding sequence is TGTGCCAGCAGTCCCGACAACTCCGTCTGGCCCCAGCATTTT. It specifies CASSPDNSVWPQHF.

This clonotype was detected only a few times. This rearrangement joins TRBV5-5 to TRBJ2-7; D unresolved. Germline CDR1 reads SGHKS; CDR2 reads YYEKEE (reference sequence). The CDR3 is made up of 12 amino acids. V shed 3 bases and J shed 1 base, with 5 bases lying between them. In DNA form, the CDR3 reads TGTGCCAGCAGCTCGCGGTCCTACGAGCAGTACGTC. Translating it yields CASSSRSYEQYV.

The chain uses TRBV28 and TRBJ1-5; D not certain. The germline CDR1 and CDR2 sequences are MDHEN and SYDVKM. The CDR3 length is 11 residues. V was pared by 8 bases and J by 2 bases, with 4 bases between. Written as DNA, the CDR3 is TGTGCCAGCGAGGGCAATCAGCCCCAGCATTTT. Amino acid sequence: CASEGNQPQHF.

This chain uses TRBV2 with TRBJ2-5; D may be TRBD1 or TRBD2 (5 bases each). The CDR3 has 14 amino acids. Looked up from germline, CDR1 is SNHLY and CDR2 is FYNNEI. The ends were cut back, 3 bases at V and 9 bases at J, with 17 bases in the middle. CDR3 DNA sequence: TGTGCCAGCAGTGATAGGGACCCAATCTTACCCCAGTACTTC. The encoded protein is CASSDRDPILPQYF.

V is TRBV10-2 and J is TRBJ2-3; 8 nucleotides agree with TRBD2. CDR3 length: 15 residues. CDR1 is WSHSY, CDR2 SAAADI, per germline. With 8 bases clipped from V and 2 bases from J, the junction kept 9 bases outside the gene matches. CDR3 sequence (DNA): TGCGCCAGCCTCATGAGTAGCGGGGTCACAGATACGCAGTATTTT. Translated: CASLMSSGVTDTQYF.

The chain recombines TRBV7-8 with TRBJ1-2; D is undetermined. The length of the CDR3 is 16 residues. Germline loops: CDR1 SGHVS, CDR2 FQNEAQ. Trimming left V 5 bases short and J 4 bases short, with 20 bases between. This chain's CDR3 is CASSHKPDFLGYGYTF. As DNA, the CDR3 is TGTGCCAGCAGCCACAAGCCCGACTTTCTGGGCTATGGCTACACCTTC.

The CDR3 DNA sequence: TGTGCCAGCAGCTTTTCAAAACAGGGCCCACGAAAGGACACCATATATTTT. This codes for CASSFSKQGPRKDTIYF. V gene TRBV7-2 combines with J gene TRBJ1-3; D may be TRBD1 (6 bases). The CDR3 covers 17 residues. Germline CDR1 reads SGHTA; CDR2 reads FQGNSA. V was trimmed by 3 bases and J by 8 bases, leaving 23 bases between them.

The genes are TRBV9 and TRBJ1-2; D remains ambiguous. CDR1 SGDLS and CDR2 YYNGEE come from the germline V gene. This CDR3 spans 14 amino acids. Trimming pared 0 bases from V and 4 bases from J, leaving 10 bases between. The CDR3 bases are TGTGCCAGCAGCGTAGATCCGGAGGGCTATGGCTACACCTTC. As protein: CASSVDPEGYGYTF.

There are a few counts of this clonotype. The chain joins TRBV20-1 to TRBJ1-4; 8 bases are shared with TRBD1. CDR1 and CDR2 from the germline V gene are DFQATT and SNEGSKA (reference sequence). V shed 6 bases and J 6 bases; nucleotides not matched to a gene: 9. CDR3 length: 14 amino acids. For the CDR3, the DNA is TGCAGTGCGGCTGACAGGGGCCACTATGAAAAACTGTTTTTT. It specifies CSAADRGHYEKLFF.